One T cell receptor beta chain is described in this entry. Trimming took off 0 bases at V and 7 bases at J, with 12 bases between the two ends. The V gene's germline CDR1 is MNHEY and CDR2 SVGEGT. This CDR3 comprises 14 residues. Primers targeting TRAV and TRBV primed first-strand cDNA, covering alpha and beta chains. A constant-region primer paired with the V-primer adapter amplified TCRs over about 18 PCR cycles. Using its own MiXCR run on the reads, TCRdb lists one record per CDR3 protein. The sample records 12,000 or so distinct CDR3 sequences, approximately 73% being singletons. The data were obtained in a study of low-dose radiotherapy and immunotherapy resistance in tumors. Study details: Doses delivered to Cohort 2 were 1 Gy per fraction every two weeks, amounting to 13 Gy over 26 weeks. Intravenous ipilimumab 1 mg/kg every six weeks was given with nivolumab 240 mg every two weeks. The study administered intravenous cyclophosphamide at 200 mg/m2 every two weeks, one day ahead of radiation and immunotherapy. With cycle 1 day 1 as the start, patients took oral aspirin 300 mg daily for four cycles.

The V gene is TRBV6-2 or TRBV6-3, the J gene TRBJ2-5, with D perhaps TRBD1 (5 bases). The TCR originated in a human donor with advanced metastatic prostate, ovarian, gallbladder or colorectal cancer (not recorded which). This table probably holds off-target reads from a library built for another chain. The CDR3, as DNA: TGTGCCAGCAGTTACTCGCAGGGCGGACGGACCCAGTACTTC. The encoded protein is CASSYSQGGRTQYF.